The 16 T cell receptor beta chains reported below all come from one sample, sequenced in a study of T cells in Graves' hyperthyroidism and ophthalmopathy. Amplification of TCR beta CDR3 regions was performed using RNA transcripts as template. TCR CDR3 underwent first-round RT-PCR with the HTBI primer set. From the multiplex PCR reads, TCRdb called clonotypes with MiXCR, one entry per CDR3 protein. The sample yields roughly 840,000 distinct CDR3 sequences, approximately 40% seen once. The sequenced sample was blood. These receptors were collected from a man aged 18 to 29 with Graves' hyperthyroidism.

This clonotype was observed a few times. The V gene is TRBV2, the J gene TRBJ2-7; D possibly corresponds to TRBD2 (6 bases). This CDR3 contains 16 residues. Deletions cut 6 bases from V and 0 bases from J, with 18 bases between. Germline CDR1 SNHLY, CDR2 FYNNEI. In DNA form, the CDR3 reads TGTGCCAGCAGCCCAACGCGGGGAGTGAGCTCCTACGAGCAGTACTTC. It codes for CASSPTRGVSSYEQYF.

This clonotype was found a few times. The genes are TRBV7-9 and TRBJ2-2; 9 bases match TRBD1. This CDR3 contains 16 residues. V shed 5 bases and J 4 bases; nucleotides not matched to a gene: 8. Germline V lookup: CDR1 SEHNR, CDR2 FQNEAQ (reference sequence). The CDR3 DNA reads as TGTGCCAGCAGCCCCCGGGACAGGGAGGTCACCGGGGAGCTGTTTTTT. Translation gives CASSPRDREVTGELFF.

This sequence joins TRBV7-9 and TRBJ2-2; D remains unclear. Between the trimmed V and J ends, which lost 5 bases and 6 bases, there was a span of 16 bases. The CDR3 has 15 residues. Germline loops: CDR1 SEHNR, CDR2 FQNEAQ (reference sequence). CDR3 in DNA: TGTGCCAGCAGCCTGGACGTGAGACGCCCCGGGGAGCTGTTTTTT. Translating it yields CASSLDVRRPGELFF.

In this sample, this clonotype turned up many times. This sequence joins TRBV7-8 and TRBJ1-1, with a weak D call TRBD1 (5 bases). There are 14 residues in the CDR3. The germline V gene has CDR1 SGHVS and CDR2 FQNEAQ. Trimming left V 4 bases short and J 2 bases short, with 11 bases between. Here the CDR3 DNA reads TGTGCCAGCAGCTCCCGGGGCACCAACACTGAAGCTTTCTTT. Translated: CASSSRGTNTEAFF.

This clonotype has a count of ten or more. The chain carries TRBV10-3 and TRBJ1-2, with D uncertain. The CDR3 loop spans 11 amino acids. V lost 4 bases and J lost 8, with 8 bases in between. Germline V lookup: CDR1 ENHRY, CDR2 SYGVKD. Written as DNA, the CDR3 is TGTGCCATCAGTGCCTTTGACGGCTACACCTTC. Amino acid sequence: CAISAFDGYTF.

This clonotype was seen a handful of times. V usage is TRBV5-4 and J usage is TRBJ2-7; tentatively, D is TRBD2 (5 bases). The V gene's germline CDR1 is SGHNT and CDR2 YYREEE (reference sequence). CDR3 length: 14 residues. V dropped 5 bases and J dropped 2 bases, with 14 bases sitting between them. The CDR3 reads CASSLTDGTYEQYF. CDR3 coding DNA: TGTGCCAGCAGTTTAACGGACGGGACCTACGAGCAGTACTTC.

This clonotype was detected once. The V call is TRBV2, the J call TRBJ1-2; 10 nucleotides line up with TRBD1. Germline CDR1 SNHLY, CDR2 FYNNEI. After removal of 7 bases from V and 8 bases from J, the junction contained 13 bases not matched to a gene. The CDR3 totals 15 residues. The CDR3 coding sequence is TGTGCCAGCACTGCCGAAAACGACAGGGGGCACGGCTACACCTTC. Translated, it gives CASTAENDRGHGYTF.

A note on this clonotype: A much bigger clone sits one base away, suggesting this may be a read error. V gene TRBV12-3 or TRBV12-4 combines with J gene TRBJ2-2, with a possible D match to TRBD1 (5 bases). CDR3 length: 15 amino acids. The CDR3 spells CASSVVGQNTRELFF. As DNA, the CDR3 is TGTGCCAGCAGCGTAGTGGGGCAGAACACCAGGGAGCTGTTTTTT.

This clonotype appeared once. No DNA is shown, since the ends of the CDR3 on it are uncertain; the CDR3 is the one TCRdb lists. The chain has TRBV25-1 and TRBJ2-2; no check of the table's D call, TRBD1, against the DNA was made. CDR1 is MGHDK, CDR2 SYGVNS, per germline. The CDR3 numbers 21 amino acids, ends counted. CDR3 residues: CASSFYICSARRDRVTGELFF.

With regard to this clonotype: A read error is possible here, since a much larger clone lies one base away. This sequence joins TRBV7-8 and TRBJ1-3; D is possibly TRBD1 (5 bases). With 4 bases removed from V and 4 bases from J, the gap between germline ends came to 8 bases. CDR1 SGHVS and CDR2 FQNEAQ come from the germline V gene. The CDR3 contains 13 residues. The CDR3 DNA reads as TGTGCCAGCAGCTCCTGGACAGGAAACACCATATATTTT. Residues: CASSSWTGNTIYF.

This clonotype was counted at least ten times. V usage is TRBV12-3 or TRBV12-4 and J usage is TRBJ2-5, with a tentative D call TRBD2 (5 bases). The CDR3 contains 12 residues. V was shortened by 4 bases and J by 6 bases, with 9 bases between the two germline ends. The CDR3 DNA reads as TGTGCCAGCAGTTCGACGGGGAAGACCCAGTACTTC. This codes for CASSSTGKTQYF.

The table lists this clonotype with many counts. This chain uses TRBV15 with TRBJ2-5; a possible D gene is TRBD1 (5 bases). Germline V gene lookup returns CDR1 LNHNV and CDR2 YYDKDF (reference sequence). The CDR3 runs to 13 residues. The V end was cut by 7 bases, the J end by 5 bases, with 14 bases between. The CDR3 DNA sequence: TGTGCCACCAAGATAAGGGGCCAGGAGACCCAGTACTTC. Translated: CATKIRGQETQYF.

This clonotype has at least ten counts. The chain uses TRBV19 and TRBJ1-1, with D uncertain. Germline V gives CDR1 LNHDA, CDR2 SQIVND (reference sequence). CDR3 size: 13 residues. The V and J ends lost 3 bases and 0 bases respectively, with 5 bases between them. The CDR3: CASSILVNTEAFF. The DNA of the CDR3 is TGTGCCAGTAGTATTTTAGTGAACACTGAAGCTTTCTTT.

This chain connects TRBV20-1 to TRBJ1-1, with D unresolved. Germline V gene data show CDR1 as DFQATT and CDR2 as SNEGSKA (reference sequence). The ends were cut back, 0 bases at V and 7 bases at J, with 6 bases in the middle. The CDR3 loop spans 11 amino acids. This CDR3 reads CSARDRYEAFF. The CDR3 DNA follows: TGCAGTGCTAGAGATCGCTATGAAGCTTTCTTT.

The chain links TRBV5-1 to TRBJ2-7, with TRBD1 matching 8 bases. Unmatched junction bases numbered 9, after V lost 4 bases and J lost 6 bases. This CDR3 region has 14 residues. Germline V gene lookup returns CDR1 SGHRS and CDR2 YFSETQ. The CDR3 here is CASSQTGGQFEQYF. CDR3 DNA sequence: TGCGCCAGCAGCCAAACAGGGGGACAGTTCGAGCAGTACTTC.

The J gene is TRBJ1-3, the V gene TRBV25-1, with D unresolved. In germline, CDR1 is MGHDK, CDR2 SYGVNS. Trimming pared 6 bases from V and 0 bases from J, leaving 9 bases between. CDR3 length: 14 amino acids. The CDR3 is CASSVSYSGNTIYF. CDR3 nucleotide sequence: TGTGCCAGCAGCGTTTCATACTCTGGAAACACCATATATTTT.